This T cell receptor (beta chain) appears in the sequencing data of a study of T cells in Graves' hyperthyroidism and ophthalmopathy. RNA transcripts were the template for amplifying TCR beta CDR3 regions. HTBI primers drove first-round RT-PCR of the TCR CDR3. MiXCR was run by TCRdb on the multiplex PCR reads, yielding one entry per CDR3 protein. The data show 250,000 to 300,000 distinct CDR3 sequences, more than 12% seen once. A sample of blood taken at first hyperthyroidism diagnosis preceded any ophthalmopathy symptoms. Notes on the study in general: Before onset, ophthalmopathy was predicted by the model a median roughly 6.8 months earlier.

This clonotype was picked up many times. Its specificity is not known. Sequencing used blood. This clonotype originated in a woman aged 40-49 years with Graves' hyperthyroidism that later progressed to Graves' ophthalmopathy.

CDR3 sequence: CASTSGGRPTDTQYF. In nucleotides, the CDR3 is TGTGCCAGCACCTCGGGCGGGAGGCCCACAGATACGCAGTATTTT. The V gene is TRBV7-8, the J gene TRBJ2-3; 8 bases align to TRBD2. The CDR3 consists of 15 residues. Germline assignment: CDR1 SGHVS and CDR2 FQNEAQ. With V trimmed by 7 bases and J by 2 bases, 8 bases remained unmatched.